The rows below give T cell receptor beta chains drawn from one sample of a study of early T cells in non-severe SARS-CoV-2 infection. Using its own MiXCR run on the 5' RACE reads, TCRdb lists one record per CDR3 protein. The table has some 49,000 distinct CDR3 sequences, approximately 4.1% seen once. Specimen: whole blood. Source of these receptors: an adult who was a healthcare worker with PCR-confirmed SARS-CoV-2 infection or an uninfected control (not recorded which). The CDR3 runs from the conserved cysteine through the conserved F or W. The order of the fields is V gene, clone size, D gene, J gene, CDR3 protein, CDR3 DNA. D genes are given only for firm matches. The size entry is marked missing in some rows and otherwise reads once, few, many or a size class.

TRBV4-1	.	TRBD1	TRBJ1-1	CASSQGQGAYTEAFF	TGCGCCAGCAGCCAAGGCCAGGGGGCCTACACTGAAGCTTTCTTT
TRBV6-5	many	TRBD1	TRBJ1-1	CASSLEDRGLTEAFF	TGTGCCAGCAGCCTCGAGGACAGGGGGCTGACTGAAGCTTTCTTT
TRBV20-1	many	TRBD1	TRBJ1-5	CSAHRDSSNQPQHF	TGCAGTGCTCACCGGGACAGTAGCAATCAGCCCCAGCATTTT
TRBV12-3/TRBV12-4	many	TRBD2	TRBJ2-1	CASWTRTQSGNEQFF	TGTGCCAGCTGGACTAGGACGCAGTCGGGAAATGAGCAGTTCTTC
TRBV4-2	many	.	TRBJ1-6	CASSQDRGESPLHF	TGTGCCAGCAGCCAAGACAGGGGAGAGTCACCCCTCCACTTT
TRBV10-1	many	.	TRBJ2-4	CASSRGQGSIQYF	TGCGCCAGCAGCCGCGGGCAGGGGAGCATTCAGTACTTC
TRBV29-1	many	.	TRBJ1-1	CSVVQGNTEAFF	TGCAGCGTTGTACAAGGAAACACTGAAGCTTTCTTT
TRBV6-2/TRBV6-3	many	.	TRBJ2-7	CASSPRMGGDEQYF	TGTGCCAGCAGTCCCAGGATGGGGGGAGACGAGCAGTACTTC
TRBV7-6	few	.	TRBJ2-3	CASSLEAGDTDTQYF	TGTGCCAGCAGCTTAGAGGCAGGGGACACAGATACGCAGTATTTT
TRBV7-2	many	.	TRBJ1-1	CASSPLLGTEAFF	TGTGCCAGCAGCCCCTTACTGGGGACTGAAGCTTTCTTT
TRBV20-1	many	.	TRBJ2-2	CSARLRDVRSGGELFF	TGCAGTGCTAGACTCCGGGACGTGCGATCAGGCGGGGAGCTGTTTTTT
TRBV5-6	few	.	TRBJ1-2	CASSARLRQDGYGYTF	TGTGCCAGCAGCGCAAGACTTAGACAGGACGGCTATGGCTACACCTTC
TRBV7-9	many	TRBD1	TRBJ1-6	CASQGETPSPLHF	TGTGCCTCACAGGGGGAAACGCCTTCACCCCTCCACTTT
TRBV29-1	few	TRBD2	TRBJ2-7	CSVVFAGLAVYEQYF	TGCAGCGTTGTATTTGCGGGACTAGCGGTCTACGAGCAGTACTTC
TRBV5-1	many	.	TRBJ2-6	CASMDSSSGANVLTF	TGCGCCAGCATGGACAGTTCCTCTGGGGCCAACGTCCTGACTTTC
TRBV20-1	many	.	TRBJ2-1	CSAVRPGSYNEQFF	TGCAGTGCTGTAAGACCTGGCTCCTACAATGAGCAGTTCTTC
TRBV4-2	many	TRBD2	TRBJ2-3	CASSQEAHSGRGDTQYF	TGTGCCAGCAGCCAAGAAGCCCATAGCGGGAGAGGAGATACGCAGTATTTT
TRBV12-3/TRBV12-4	many	.	TRBJ2-3	CASSPGDTQYF	TGTGCCAGCAGTCCCGGCGATACGCAGTATTTT
TRBV20-1	many	TRBD1	TRBJ2-1	CSAKGQLSSYNEQFF	TGCAGTGCTAAGGGACAGCTGAGCTCCTACAATGAGCAGTTCTTC
TRBV5-1	many	TRBD1	TRBJ2-7	CASSQMGTGGNEQYF	TGCGCCAGCAGCCAGATGGGGACAGGGGGTAACGAGCAGTACTTC
TRBV7-3	many	TRBD2	TRBJ2-3	CASSPKLAAGTDTQYF	TGTGCCAGCAGCCCGAAACTAGCGGCGGGCACAGATACGCAGTATTTT
TRBV18	many	TRBD1	TRBJ2-7	CASSAGQGNGRTYEQYF	TGTGCCAGCTCGGCGGGACAGGGCAACGGAAGGACCTACGAGCAGTACTTC
TRBV20-1	many	.	TRBJ2-1	CSARGPVDTNEQFF	TGCAGTGCTAGAGGACCGGTCGATACCAATGAGCAGTTCTTC
TRBV15	.	TRBD1	TRBJ2-2	CATSRDRGLSVTGELFF	TGTGCCACCAGCAGGGACAGGGGGCTTTCGGTCACCGGGGAGCTGTTTTTT
TRBV29-1	many	.	TRBJ2-7	CSVLGQAYEQYF	TGCAGCGTCTTGGGACAAGCCTACGAGCAGTACTTC
TRBV4-1	medium-sized	.	TRBJ1-1	CASSYGPGGSTEAFF	TGCGCCAGCAGCTACGGACCCGGGGGGAGCACTGAAGCTTTCTTT
TRBV6-2/TRBV6-3	many	.	TRBJ2-5	CASSPMGRLKETQYF	TGTGCCAGCAGCCCCATGGGGCGGCTCAAAGAGACCCAGTACTTC
TRBV7-9	many	.	TRBJ1-1	CASSPRTGNTEAFF	TGTGCCAGCAGCCCCCGGACGGGAAACACTGAAGCTTTCTTT
TRBV7-9	many	.	TRBJ2-3	CASSYNLDTQYF	TGTGCCAGCAGCTATAACCTAGATACGCAGTATTTT
TRBV27	many	TRBD1	TRBJ1-1	CASSPGRGDTEAFF	TGTGCCAGCAGTCCGGGCAGGGGGGACACTGAAGCTTTCTTT
TRBV24-1	many	.	TRBJ1-2	CATSETGRGYTF	TGTGCCACCAGTGAAACAGGGAGAGGCTACACCTTC
TRBV4-1	.	TRBD2	TRBJ2-3	CASSQEGPLSGSGDTQYF	TGCGCCAGCAGCCAAGAGGGGCCGCTTAGCGGGAGTGGAGATACGCAGTATTTT
TRBV6-5	.	.	TRBJ1-1	CASSSRTAEAFF	TGTGCCAGCAGTTCCCGGACAGCTGAAGCTTTCTTT
TRBV20-1	many	TRBD1	TRBJ1-6	CSAEGQDNSPLHF	TGCAGTGCTGAGGGACAGGATAATTCACCCCTCCACTTT
TRBV5-1	many	TRBD1	TRBJ1-6	CASSWGTGVNSPLHF	TGCGCCAGCAGCTGGGGGACAGGGGTTAATTCACCCCTCCACTTT
TRBV29-1	many	TRBD1	TRBJ2-1	CSVQGGESSYNEQFF	TGCAGCGTTCAAGGGGGCGAAAGCTCCTACAATGAGCAGTTCTTC
TRBV5-6	.	TRBD1	TRBJ1-5	CASSSQGGNQPQHF	TGTGCCAGCAGCTCGCAGGGGGGCAATCAGCCCCAGCATTTT
TRBV7-2	many	TRBD1	TRBJ1-4	CASSPGQGVEKLFF	TGTGCCAGCAGCCCCGGACAGGGCGTGGAGAAACTGTTTTTT
TRBV29-1	many	.	TRBJ2-2	CSVGSGSNTGELFF	TGCAGCGTTGGTTCAGGCAGTAACACCGGGGAGCTGTTTTTT